A single sample is the source of the 23 T cell receptor beta chains below, sequenced in a study of T cells in Graves' hyperthyroidism and ophthalmopathy. What was amplified from RNA transcripts were TCR beta CDR3 regions. The HTBI primer set was used in a first-round RT-PCR of the TCR CDR3. TCRdb re-called the multiplex PCR reads with MiXCR, one entry per CDR3 protein. This table holds about 280,000 distinct CDR3 sequences, less than 30% found once. Sequencing was carried out using blood. These receptors originate from a man in his forties with Graves' hyperthyroidism that later progressed to Graves' ophthalmopathy.

This clonotype occurred many times. The gene calls are TRBV12-3 or TRBV12-4 and TRBJ1-2; D possibly corresponds to TRBD1 (5 bases). Trimming took off 4 bases at V and 2 bases at J, with 17 bases between the two ends. The CDR3 contains 16 residues. The CDR3 reads CASSSGTALMNYGYTF. The CDR3 nucleotides read TGTGCCAGCAGTTCCGGGACGGCGTTGATGAACTATGGCTACACCTTC.

The chain links TRBV11-3 to TRBJ2-5; 9 nucleotides align to TRBD2. The CDR3 contains 15 residues. Trimming took 4 bases from V and 2 from J; bases not matched to a gene: 5. The germline gives CDR1 SGHNT, CDR2 YENEEA. The CDR3 coding sequence is TGTGCCAGCAGCTCCGGTAGCGGGAGACAAGAGACCCAGTACTTC. It translates to CASSSGSGRQETQYF.

This clonotype was counted between two and nine times. The chain uses TRBV30 and TRBJ2-1; 8 nucleotides match TRBD1. CDR1 and CDR2 (germline): GTSNPN, SVGIG (reference sequence). Unmatched junction bases numbered 8, after V lost 8 bases and J lost 2 bases. The CDR3 spans 14 residues. DNA for the CDR3: TGTGCCGGGGACAGGATATTGGCCTACAATGAGCAGTTCTTC. Translation: CAGDRILAYNEQFF.

The J gene is TRBJ2-4, the V gene TRBV28; D is perhaps TRBD1 (5 bases). Between the trimmed V and J ends, which lost 5 bases and 3 bases, there was a span of 14 bases. The V gene's germline CDR1 is MDHEN and CDR2 SYDVKM. The CDR3 has 15 amino acids. The CDR3 nucleotides are TGTGCCAGCAGTCTCAGGGTGATAGACAAAAACATTCAGTACTTC. Its protein is CASSLRVIDKNIQYF. Drawing the rest from reference TRBV28 and TRBJ2-4, the complete variable domain is DVKVTQSSRYLVKRTGEKVFLECVQDMDHENMFWYRQDPGLGLRLIYFSYDVKMKEKGDIPEGYSVSREKKERFSLILESASTNQTSMYLCASSLRVIDKNIQYFGAGTRLSVL.

In this sample, this clonotype turned up many times. The V gene is TRBV28, the J gene TRBJ2-7; D uncertain. The CDR3 runs 13 residues. V dropped 4 bases and J dropped 2 bases, with 9 bases sitting between them. The V gene's germline CDR1 is MDHEN and CDR2 SYDVKM. The chain's CDR3 is CASSSLSPYEQYF. The CDR3 coding sequence is TGTGCCAGCAGTTCCCTTTCCCCCTACGAGCAGTACTTC.

This chain connects TRBV6-2 or TRBV6-3 to TRBJ2-7, with 10 nucleotides matching TRBD1. CDR3 size: 15 residues. The V gene's germline CDR1 is MNHEY and CDR2 SVGEGT. V lost 8 bases, J lost 7 bases, and 14 bases stayed unmatched. In DNA, the CDR3 is TGTGCCAGCGTATCCCCCGGGACAGGGGCTCGGGAGCAGTACTTC. This translates into CASVSPGTGAREQYF.

CDR3 region: CASNQGLAGDDEQYF. The DNA for the CDR3 is TGTGCCAGCAATCAGGGACTAGCGGGAGACGACGAGCAGTACTTC. The chain recombines TRBV6-1 with TRBJ2-7; 14 bases align to TRBD2. With V trimmed by 7 bases and J by 5 bases, 7 bases remained unmatched. The CDR3 covers 15 residues. Germline V CDR1 and CDR2: MNHNS, SASEGT.

The genes are TRBV6-2 or TRBV6-3 and TRBJ1-5; 9 nucleotides line up with TRBD1. The CDR3 spans 17 residues. CDR1 is MNHEY and CDR2 is SVGEGT in the germline V gene. V gave up 2 bases and J gave up 4 bases; unmatched junction bases: 9. In DNA, the CDR3 is TGTGCCAGCAGTTACCTCCCGGGACAGGGCAAAAATCAGCCCCAGCATTTT. Protein: CASSYLPGQGKNQPQHF.

The chain couples TRBV28 to TRBJ2-5; D is possibly TRBD2 (5 bases). The V end lost 3 bases, the J end lost 2 bases, and 13 bases lay between the germline ends. Germline values: CDR1 MDHEN, CDR2 SYDVKM. The length of the CDR3 is 15 residues. The CDR3 here is CASSLVPRGQETQYF. CDR3 bases: TGTGCCAGCAGTTTGGTCCCGCGAGGGCAAGAGACCCAGTACTTC. The full variable domain, completed using reference TRBV28 and TRBJ2-5, is DVKVTQSSRYLVKRTGEKVFLECVQDMDHENMFWYRQDPGLGLRLIYFSYDVKMKEKGDIPEGYSVSREKKERFSLILESASTNQTSMYLCASSLVPRGQETQYFGPGTRLLVL.

This clonotype was seen ten or more times. The chain couples TRBV7-2 to TRBJ2-7; tentatively, D is TRBD1 (6 bases). The CDR3 contains 13 residues. Germline assignment: CDR1 SGHTA and CDR2 FQGNSA. Trimming took off 3 bases at V and 3 bases at J, with 9 bases between the two ends. This chain's CDR3 is CASSLTGGYEQYF. The CDR3 bases are TGTGCCAGCAGCTTGACAGGTGGCTACGAGCAGTACTTC.

The rearrangement links TRBV12-3 or TRBV12-4 to TRBJ2-7; no clear D. V lost 4 bases, J lost 4 bases, and 8 bases lay in between. The CDR3 is 12 residues long. As DNA, the CDR3 is TGTGCCAGCAGTTCTGCCGGGTACGAGCAGTACTTC. This translates into CASSSAGYEQYF.

This clonotype was observed many times. The V gene is TRBV20-1, the J gene TRBJ2-5, with TRBD2 matching 13 bases. Germline V lookup: CDR1 DFQATT, CDR2 SNEGSKA (reference sequence). The junction had 5 bases not matched to a gene; V was cut back by 6 bases and J by 4 bases. The CDR3 is 14 residues long. The CDR3, as DNA: TGCAGTGCGGGACTAGCGGGGATGGCAGAGACCCAGTACTTC. Residues: CSAGLAGMAETQYF.

This clonotype appeared many times. The V and J genes are TRBV7-8 and TRBJ2-2; D uncertain. This CDR3 is 15 amino acids long. Germline-derived CDR1 and CDR2 are SGHVS and FQNEAQ. The ends were cut back, 5 bases at V and 6 bases at J, with 16 bases in the middle. CDR3 sequence: CASSPLIGLAGELFF. CDR3 in DNA: TGTGCCAGCAGCCCTCTTATAGGGTTGGCCGGGGAGCTGTTTTTT.

V and J are TRBV27 and TRBJ2-7; the match to TRBD2 covers 10 bases. Germline V CDR1 and CDR2: MNHEY, SMNVEV (reference sequence). This CDR3 region has 14 residues. With 5 bases clipped from V and 4 bases from J, the junction kept 5 bases outside the gene matches. The CDR3 is CASSLAGDVYEQYF. Here the CDR3 DNA reads TGTGCCAGCAGTCTAGCGGGAGATGTTTACGAGCAGTACTTC.

This clonotype has just a few counts. This sequence joins TRBV7-8 and TRBJ1-2; D is unclear. With 5 bases removed from V and 5 bases from J, the gap between germline ends came to 21 bases. The CDR3 runs to 16 residues. Germline CDR1 and CDR2: SGHVS and FQNEAQ. This chain's CDR3 is CASSPSRRTEPYGYTF. The CDR3, as DNA: TGTGCCAGCAGCCCCTCCCGGAGGACGGAACCTTATGGCTACACCTTC.

This clonotype was counted many times. The CDR3 protein is CASSDDRGGNQPQHF. CDR3 nucleotides: TGTGCCAGCAGCGACGACAGGGGAGGCAATCAGCCCCAGCATTTT. The rearrangement links TRBV6-1 to TRBJ1-5; 8 nucleotides match TRBD1. V was pared by 6 bases and J by 2 bases, with 6 bases of the junction left unmatched. The CDR3 runs to 15 residues. CDR1 and CDR2 from the germline V gene are MNHNS and SASEGT.

This rearrangement joins TRBV18 to TRBJ1-2; 7 positions match TRBD1. The V and J ends lost 6 bases and 2 bases, in that order; junction bases with no gene match: 6. Germline V gene lookup returns CDR1 KGHSH and CDR2 LQKENI. The CDR3 runs to 14 residues. The CDR3 spells CASSLQGINYGYTF. In nucleotides, the CDR3 is TGTGCCAGCTCCCTACAGGGGATCAACTATGGCTACACCTTC.

This clonotype has a count of ten or more. V and J are TRBV7-2 and TRBJ2-4, with D perhaps TRBD1 or TRBD2 (5 bases each). The CDR3 extends over 15 amino acids. Trimming pared 2 bases from V and 6 bases from J, leaving 14 bases between. From germline, CDR1 is SGHTA and CDR2 FQGNSA. CDR3 loop: CASSLRVGERNIQYF. CDR3 in DNA: TGTGCCAGCAGCTTAAGGGTAGGGGAGCGAAACATTCAGTACTTC.

The sample holds many counts of this clonotype. This rearrangement joins TRBV5-1 to TRBJ1-1, with no clear D. The CDR3 consists of 15 residues. Germline V gives CDR1 SGHRS, CDR2 YFSETQ. V lost 1 base to trimming and J lost 1 base, with 11 bases between them. CDR3: CASSLFVGPNTEAFF. The DNA of the CDR3 is TGCGCCAGCAGCTTGTTTGTGGGCCCGAACACTGAAGCTTTCTTT.

The chain employs TRBV5-1 and TRBJ2-7, with D perhaps matching TRBD1 or TRBD2 (6 bases each). Per germline, CDR1 SGHRS and CDR2 YFSETQ. Between the trimmed V and J ends, which lost 4 bases and 9 bases, there was a span of 23 bases. The CDR3 contains 15 residues. As DNA, the CDR3 is TGCGCCAGCAGCGGAGGGGGACCGGACCCATTACGGCAGTACTTC. Protein product: CASSGGGPDPLRQYF.

The chain employs TRBV11-2 and TRBJ2-2, with D possibly TRBD1 on 5 matching bases. CDR1 is SGHAT and CDR2 is FQNNGV in the germline V gene. The ends were cut back, 3 bases at V and 0 bases at J, with 8 bases in the middle. The CDR3 contains 15 residues. The CDR3 region is CASSLTAANTGELFF. DNA of the CDR3: TGTGCCAGCAGCTTGACAGCCGCGAACACCGGGGAGCTGTTTTTT.

The gene calls are TRBV5-1 and TRBJ2-2; weak D call: TRBD2 (6 bases). Per the germline V gene, CDR1 is SGHRS and CDR2 is YFSETQ. There are 15 residues in the CDR3. Deletions cut 4 bases from V and 1 base from J, with 11 bases between. The CDR3 nucleotides are TGCGCCAGCAGCGGAGGGGCAGGGAACACCGGGGAGCTGTTTTTT. Its protein product is CASSGGAGNTGELFF.

The gene calls are TRBV6-5 and TRBJ2-5; D perhaps matches TRBD2 (6 bases). The V and J ends lost 0 bases and 2 bases respectively, with 13 bases between them. The germline V gene encodes CDR1 MNHEY and CDR2 SVGAGI. This CDR3 spans 16 amino acids. The CDR3 DNA reads as TGTGCCAGCAGTTACTCTCGGCGGGACGGGCAAGAGACCCAGTACTTC. Encoded protein: CASSYSRRDGQETQYF.